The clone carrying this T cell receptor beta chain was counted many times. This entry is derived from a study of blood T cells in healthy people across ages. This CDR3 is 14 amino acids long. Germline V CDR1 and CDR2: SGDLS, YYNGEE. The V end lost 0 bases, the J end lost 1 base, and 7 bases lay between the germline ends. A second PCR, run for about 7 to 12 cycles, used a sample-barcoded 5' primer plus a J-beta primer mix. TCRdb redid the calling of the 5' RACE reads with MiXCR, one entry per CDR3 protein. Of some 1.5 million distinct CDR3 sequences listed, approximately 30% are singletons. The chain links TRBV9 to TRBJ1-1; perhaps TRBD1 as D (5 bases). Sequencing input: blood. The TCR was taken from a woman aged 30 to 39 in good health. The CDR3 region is CASSVGQGNTEAFF. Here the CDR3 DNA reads TGTGCCAGCAGCGTAGGGCAGGGGAACACTGAAGCTTTCTTT.